These T cell receptor beta chains were read from a single sample in a study of a mutant IDH1 vaccine in newly diagnosed glioma. Generated by immunoSEQ multiplex PCR, the TCRdb table keeps only in-frame clones and is missing some. The data hold over 95,000 clones, with roughly 90% observed a single time. No antigen is known for these receptors. The sequencing used PBMCs, collected from a glioma patient whose treatment included an IDH1 peptide vaccine. Receptor source: a woman in her forties or fifties with glioma. CDR3s include the opening cysteine and the closing phenylalanine or tryptophan. D genes are given only for firm matches. Not every row has a clone size; where given, it reads once, few, many or a size class.

abundance | d_gene | j_gene | v_gene | CDR3aa | CDR3nt
few | - | TRBJ2-1 | TRBV18 | CASSPPRGQLYNEQFF | TGTGCCAGCTCACCACCGCGGGGACAGCTCTACAATGAGCAGTTCTTC
- | - | TRBJ2-3 | TRBV10-3 | CAIRSTRRTSPVTDTQYF | TGTGCCATCAGATCTACACGCCGAACCTCTCCGGTCACAGATACGCAGTATTTT
- | - | TRBJ1-5 | TRBV30 | CAWSADRRQPQHF | TGTGCCTGGAGTGCGGATAGGCGACAGCCCCAGCATTTT
- | - | TRBJ2-4 | TRBV29-1 | CSVEDRWGRGVF | TGCAGCGTTGAAGATAGGTGGGGCAGGGGGGTGTTC
- | TRBD1 | TRBJ1-1 | TRBV28 | CASTPRTGGAGTEAFF | TGTGCCAGTACACCACGGACAGGGGGCGCAGGGACTGAAGCTTTCTTT
- | TRBD1 | TRBJ1-1 | TRBV5-5 | CASGRGRTEAFF | TGTGCCAGTGGAAGGGGGCGGACTGAAGCTTTCTTT
- | TRBD1 | TRBJ1-6 | TRBV7-9 | CASSWGQTMMPLHF | TGTGCCAGCAGCTGGGGACAGACGATGATGCCCCTCCACTTT
- | - | TRBJ2-2 | TRBV11-2 | CASSFWTANTGELFF | TGTGCCAGCAGCTTTTGGACAGCGAACACCGGGGAGCTGTTTTTT
- | TRBD2 | TRBJ2-2 | TRBV7-9 | CASSPPSGRANTGELFF | TGTGCCAGCAGCCCCCCGAGCGGGAGGGCAAACACCGGGGAGCTGTTTTTT
- | - | TRBJ2-7 | TRBV28 | CASSPQTPQVYEQYF | TGTGCCAGCAGCCCACAGACTCCCCAAGTCTACGAGCAGTACTTC
- | - | TRBJ1-5 | TRBV28 | CASSQWGGNQPQHF | TGTGCCAGCAGTCAGTGGGGAGGGAATCAGCCCCAGCATTTT
- | - | TRBJ2-7 | TRBV27 | CASRNSLTYLYEQYF | TGTGCCAGCAGAAACAGCTTGACTTACCTCTACGAGCAGTACTTC
- | TRBD2 | TRBJ2-7 | TRBV4-1 | CASSRGLVLYEQYF | TGCGCCAGCAGCCGCGGACTAGTTCTCTATGAGCAGTACTTC
- | - | TRBJ2-7 | TRBV6-5 | CASSPSLTEQYF | TGTGCCAGCAGTCCCTCCCTGACGGAGCAGTACTTC
- | - | TRBJ1-1 | TRBV18 | CASSPQPRGTEAFF | TGTGCCAGCTCACCGCAGCCACGAGGGACTGAAGCTTTCTTT
- | - | TRBJ2-1 | TRBV5-8 | CASSLEDPYTGEQFF | TGTGCCAGCAGCTTGGAGGATCCCTACACGGGTGAGCAGTTCTTC
- | - | TRBJ1-2 | TRBV30 | CAWRPLEANYGYTF | TGTGCCTGGAGACCCCTGGAAGCTAACTATGGCTACACCTTC
- | - | TRBJ2-3 | TRBV5-6 | CASSLVGVGTDTQYF | TGTGCCAGCAGCTTAGTAGGGGTGGGCACAGATACGCAGTATTTT
- | - | TRBJ2-2 | TRBV9 | CASTTQGGSGGELFF | TGTGCCAGCACCACCCAGGGGGGATCGGGCGGGGAGCTGTTTTTT
- | - | TRBJ1-4 | TRBV5-1 | CASSSATPNEKLFF | TGCGCCAGCAGCTCGGCAACTCCTAATGAAAAACTGTTTTTT
once | TRBD2 | TRBJ2-1 | TRBV27 | CATHSGASYNEQFF | TGTGCCACCCATAGCGGGGCCTCCTACAATGAGCAGTTCTTC
- | TRBD1 | TRBJ2-2 | TRBV2 | CASSDQQGGYTGELFF | TGTGCCAGCAGTGATCAACAGGGGGGATACACCGGGGAGCTGTTTTTT
- | - | TRBJ2-3 | TRBV28 | CASSTTGGAADTQYF | TGTGCCAGCAGTACCACAGGGGGGGCCGCAGATACGCAGTATTTT
- | TRBD1 | TRBJ1-6 | TRBV11-2 | CASSLSHYRGRSPLHF | TGTGCCAGCAGCTTATCCCATTACAGGGGGCGGTCACCCCTCCACTTT
- | - | TRBJ1-2 | TRBV27 | CASSLQPNYGYTF | TGTGCCAGCAGTCTCCAGCCGAACTATGGCTACACCTTC
- | - | TRBJ1-1 | TRBV5-6 | CASSSGHGNTEAFF | TGTGCCAGCAGCTCGGGTCACGGTAACACTGAAGCTTTCTTT
- | - | TRBJ2-5 | TRBV10-1 | CASSGERKETQYF | TGCGCCAGCAGCGGGGAAAGGAAAGAGACCCAGTACTTC
- | TRBD2 | TRBJ2-2 | TRBV5-5 | CASSLGASGTGELFF | TGTGCCAGCAGCTTAGGGGCTAGCGGGACCGGGGAGCTGTTTTTT
- | - | TRBJ1-1 | TRBV7-3 | CASSYQGGTEAFF | TGTGCCAGCAGCTATCAGGGAGGCACTGAAGCTTTCTTT
- | - | TRBJ2-3 | TRBV30 | CAWSVRGLYSTDTQYF | TGTGCCTGGAGTGTACGGGGGCTGTATAGCACAGATACGCAGTATTTT
- | TRBD2 | TRBJ2-1 | TRBV28 | CASSTPAGGFGEQFF | TGTGCCAGCAGTACACCAGCGGGAGGTTTCGGTGAGCAGTTCTTC
once | TRBD1 | TRBJ2-1 | TRBV19 | CASMGQGAGNEQFF | TGTGCCAGTATGGGACAGGGGGCGGGCAATGAGCAGTTCTTC
- | TRBD1 | TRBJ2-2 | TRBV28 | CASRLDGTGWNGELFF | TGTGCCAGCAGACTTGATGGGACAGGGTGGAACGGGGAGCTGTTTTTT
- | TRBD1 | TRBJ2-3 | TRBV5-1 | CASSLNRGTDTQYF | TGCGCCAGCAGCTTGAACAGGGGAACAGATACGCAGTATTTT
- | TRBD1 | TRBJ2-7 | TRBV10-3 | CAISPGTGGAYEQYF | TGTGCCATCAGTCCCGGGACAGGGGGCGCCTACGAGCAGTACTTC
- | - | TRBJ2-7 | TRBV28 | CASSFISALSYEQYF | TGTGCCAGCAGTTTTATCAGTGCCCTCTCCTACGAGCAGTACTTC
- | TRBD2 | TRBJ2-3 | TRBV5-1 | CASSLFSSGSPDTQYF | TGCGCCAGCAGCTTGTTTTCTAGCGGGAGTCCAGATACGCAGTATTTT
- | - | TRBJ1-5 | TRBV6-5 | CASSYREGAQPQHF | TGTGCCAGCAGTTACCGCGAGGGTGCTCAGCCCCAGCATTTT
- | - | TRBJ2-7 | TRBV10-1 | CASSAGGTYEQYF | TGCGCCAGCAGTGCGGGCGGTACCTACGAGCAGTACTTC
- | - | TRBJ1-5 | TRBV5-4 | CASSLDRNNQPQHF | TGTGCCAGCAGCTTAGACAGGAACAATCAGCCCCAGCATTTT
- | TRBD1 | TRBJ1-5 | TRBV2 | CASRQGSGQPQHF | TGTGCCAGTCGACAGGGTTCAGGGCAGCCCCAGCATTTT
once | - | TRBJ2-7 | TRBV30 | CAWTSGGFEQYF | TGTGCCTGGACCTCGGGCGGGTTCGAGCAGTACTTC
few | - | TRBJ1-1 | TRBV13 | CASSLRTRPEAFF | TGTGCCAGCAGCCTCCGGACTCGTCCTGAAGCTTTCTTT
- | - | TRBJ1-4 | TRBV5-1 | CASSPLRSTNEKLFF | TGCGCCAGCAGCCCCCTTCGGTCAACTAATGAAAAACTGTTTTTT
once | - | TRBJ2-1 | TRBV2 | CASILQGRGEQFF | TGTGCCAGCATCCTACAGGGGAGGGGGGAGCAGTTCTTC
- | TRBD1 | TRBJ2-2 | TRBV4-2 | CASSPLGQGNTGELFF | TGTGCCAGCAGCCCCCTCGGACAGGGCAACACCGGGGAGCTGTTTTTT
- | TRBD2 | TRBJ2-1 | TRBV27 | CASRLAGGPHEQFF | TGTGCCAGCAGACTAGCGGGAGGGCCCCATGAGCAGTTCTTC
- | TRBD2 | TRBJ2-1 | TRBV4-2 | CASSLGTSGTAGYNEQFF | TGTGCCAGCAGCCTTGGGACTAGCGGGACCGCCGGGTACAATGAGCAGTTCTTC